The 15 T cell receptor beta chains below all came from one sample that was sequenced in a study of shared clonotypes between healthy human individuals. CD45RO negativity and positive selection for CCR7 defined naive CD8 cells, a population that excluded terminally differentiated effector memory CD45RA+ cells. Some clones are missing from TCRdb's copy, which holds only in-frame ones; the method was immunoSEQ multiplex PCR. This table has about 2,200,000 clones, roughly 91% appearing once. The sample consisted of naive CD8+ T cells from PBMCs. These receptors were obtained from a man between 18 and 29 years old in good health. Some clones in this sample may be carry-over from other donors' samples.

The chain recombines TRBV30 with TRBJ2-7, with no clear D. Germline V gene sequence: CDR1 GTSNPN, CDR2 SVGIG (reference sequence). Trimming cost V 0 bases and J 5 bases, with 2 bases left between them. The CDR3 extends over 10 amino acids. For the CDR3, the DNA is TGTGCCTGGAGTGTACACGAGCAGTACTTC. Residues: CAWSVHEQYF.

This chain connects TRBV7-9 to TRBJ1-5, with D perhaps matching TRBD1 (6 bases). The CDR3 sequence is 15 residues long. Trimming pared 0 bases from V and 7 bases from J, leaving 13 bases between. The germline gives CDR1 SEHNR, CDR2 FQNEAQ (reference sequence). CDR3 protein: CASSLAGYGGQPQHF. The CDR3 DNA is TGTGCCAGCAGCTTAGCAGGGTACGGGGGCCAGCCCCAGCATTTT. Looking up the rest from reference TRBV7-9 and TRBJ1-5 gives the full variable domain: DTGVSQNPRHKITKRGQNVTFRCDPISEHNRLYWYRQTLGQGPEFLTYFQNEAQLEKSRLLSDRFSAERPKGSFSTLEIQRTEQGDSAMYLCASSLAGYGGQPQHFGDGTRLSIL.

This rearrangement joins TRBV5-6 to TRBJ2-5, with 9 bases lining up with TRBD2. The CDR3 covers 17 residues. Trimming removed 0 bases from V and 5 bases from J; junction bases left unmatched: 11. Germline-derived CDR1 and CDR2 are SGHDT and YYEEEE. DNA for the CDR3: TGTGCCAGCAGCTTGGGGTTAGCGGGAGCCCCCTGGGAGACCCAGTACTTC. This encodes CASSLGLAGAPWETQYF.

This clone was seen a single time. The chain has TRBV6-1 and TRBJ2-7, with D perhaps matching TRBD2 (6 bases). This CDR3 region has 13 residues. Per germline, CDR1 MNHNS and CDR2 SASEGT. V lost 4 bases, J lost 2 bases, and 9 bases lay in between. The CDR3 is CASSAGVPYEQYF. The CDR3 DNA follows: TGTGCCAGCAGTGCGGGGGTGCCCTACGAGCAGTACTTC.

V gene TRBV5-1 combines with J gene TRBJ2-1, with 8 bases matching TRBD2. The trim removed 0 bases at V and 2 bases at J, leaving 1 base unmatched. This CDR3 is 15 amino acids long. Per germline, CDR1 SGHRS and CDR2 YFSETQ. The CDR3 loop is CASSLGLAPYNEQFF. The DNA for the CDR3 is TGCGCCAGCAGCTTGGGACTAGCGCCCTACAATGAGCAGTTCTTC.

The chain carries TRBV11-2 and TRBJ2-7; D possibly matches TRBD1 or TRBD2 (6 bases each). The ends were cut back, 4 bases at V and 3 bases at J, with 10 bases in the middle. The CDR3 is made up of 13 amino acids. The germline V gene encodes CDR1 SGHAT and CDR2 FQNNGV. In DNA, the CDR3 is TGTGCCAGCAGCTGGGGGCGGGGCTACGAGCAGTACTTC. It encodes CASSWGRGYEQYF.

J is TRBJ2-7 and V is TRBV28, with TRBD2 matching 8 bases. The CDR3 is made up of 16 amino acids. V shed 2 bases and J 7 bases; nucleotides not matched to a gene: 13. The germline CDR1 and CDR2 sequences are MDHEN and SYDVKM. The chain's CDR3 is CASSLGRGATLREQYF. In DNA, the CDR3 is TGTGCCAGCAGTTTAGGGCGGGGGGCGACCCTTCGGGAGCAGTACTTC. Combining the CDR3 with reference TRBV28 and TRBJ2-7 gives the whole variable domain DVKVTQSSRYLVKRTGEKVFLECVQDMDHENMFWYRQDPGLGLRLIYFSYDVKMKEKGDIPEGYSVSREKKERFSLILESASTNQTSMYLCASSLGRGATLREQYFGPGTRLTVT.

This clone came up once. This chain connects TRBV9 to TRBJ1-1; 9 positions match TRBD1. The trim removed 4 bases at V and 4 bases at J, leaving 8 bases unmatched. Germline CDR1 reads SGDLS; CDR2 reads YYNGEE. CDR3 length: 15 amino acids. CDR3 sequence (DNA): TGTGCCAGCAGCTTAACAGGGGGCGCGGGCACTGAAGCTTTCTTT. Residues: CASSLTGGAGTEAFF.

Remarks on this clone: Other nucleotide sequences in the sample specify the same CDR3. The chain links TRBV5-4 to TRBJ1-1; no reliable D call. The CDR3 covers 14 residues. Germline CDR1 reads SGHNT; CDR2 reads YYREEE (reference sequence). Trimming removed 2 bases from V and 4 bases from J, with 12 bases in between. The CDR3 DNA sequence: TGTGCCAGCAGCTTCACCGGTGGACCCACTGAAGCTTTCTTT. Its protein is CASSFTGGPTEAFF.

This clone was seen once. The sample holds other DNA sequences that translate to the same CDR3. The V call is TRBV29-1, the J call TRBJ2-1; D might be TRBD1 or TRBD2, each matching 5 bases. The CDR3 spans 14 residues. V dropped 1 base and J dropped 0 bases, with 7 bases sitting between them. The germline gives CDR1 SQVTM, CDR2 ANQGSEA. CDR3 in DNA: TGCAGCGTTGAAGCGGGGCGCTCCTACAATGAGCAGTTCTTC. Translated, it gives CSVEAGRSYNEQFF.

The V call is TRBV4-1, the J call TRBJ1-2; D call uncertain. V was clipped by 2 bases and J by 6 bases, with 13 bases between them. Germline V gene lookup returns CDR1 MGHRA and CDR2 YSYEKL. The CDR3 runs to 14 residues. CDR3 DNA: TGCGCCAGCAGCCAAAGGGTCGGCTCAGATGGCTACACCTTC. Its translation: CASSQRVGSDGYTF.

This rearrangement joins TRBV9 to TRBJ2-1; 9 nucleotides line up with TRBD1. The germline V gene has CDR1 SGDLS and CDR2 YYNGEE. CDR3 length: 15 amino acids. The V and J ends lost 0 bases and 8 bases, in that order; junction bases with no gene match: 6. CDR3 sequence reads: CASSVVGTGLYEQFF. CDR3 coding DNA: TGTGCCAGCAGCGTAGTTGGGACAGGGCTCTATGAGCAGTTCTTC.

V gene TRBV27 combines with J gene TRBJ2-1; 12 bases are shared with TRBD2. This CDR3 spans 19 amino acids. Germline V gene data show CDR1 as MNHEY and CDR2 as SMNVEV (reference sequence). The ends lost 5 bases at V and 0 bases at J; junction bases unmatched: 11. CDR3 nucleotides: TGTGCCAGCAGTCCTCCGGGACTAGCGGGCCGGAGCTCCTACAATGAGCAGTTCTTC. Amino acid sequence: CASSPPGLAGRSSYNEQFF.

Comments on this clone: The junction departs from the called germline gene at one end, perhaps through a read error. This chain uses TRBV9 with TRBJ2-7; 9 positions match TRBD1. The CDR3 is made up of 16 amino acids. Germline V gene data show CDR1 as SGDLS and CDR2 as YYNGEE. As DNA, the CDR3 is TGTGCCAGCAGCCCCAGAATAACAGGGGGCTCCCACGAGCAGTACTTC. Translation: CASSPRITGGSHEQYF. The whole variable domain, filled in from reference TRBV9 and TRBJ2-7, reads DSGVTQTPKHLITATGQRVTLRCSPRSGDLSVYWYQQSLDQGLQFLIQYYNGEERAKGNILERFSAQQFPDLHSELNLSSLELGDSALYFCASSPRITGGSHEQYFGPGTRLTVT.

The chain links TRBV4-3 to TRBJ2-7; 11 nucleotides line up with TRBD1. This CDR3 contains 15 residues. J was trimmed by 4 bases and V by 2 bases; bases with no gene match: 4. From germline, CDR1 is LGHNA and CDR2 YSLEER. As DNA, the CDR3 is TGCGCCAGCAGCCAACGGACAGGGGGCTTTTACGAGCAGTACTTC. Translation gives CASSQRTGGFYEQYF.